This T cell receptor beta chain emerged from a study of spatial heterogeneity in lung cancer. Overall study context: Detection consistently yielded more beta chains than alpha chains.

TCRdb ran MiXCR on the 5' RACE reads and lists one entry per CDR3 protein. This table holds about 82,000 distinct CDR3 sequences, around 12% found once. This CDR3 is 15 amino acids long. Germline values: CDR1 MNHEY, CDR2 SVGAGI. The ends lost 5 bases at V and 5 bases at J; junction bases unmatched: 4. Time point noted: sample taken at primary tumor resection. No cell sorting; template was whole RNA from tumor, lung tissue or PBMC. The chain couples TRBV6-5 to TRBJ2-2; TRBD2 agrees at 11 bases. The sequencing here drew on PBMCs, taken at surgery. This receptor was identified in a male donor with early-stage non-small cell lung cancer. CDR3: CASSPGTSGTGELFF. The CDR3 region has the DNA TGTGCCAGCAGTCCCGGGACTAGCGGTACCGGGGAGCTGTTTTTT.